Each of the 9 T cell receptor beta chains below was sequenced from the same sample in a study of cytomegalovirus exposure and HLA in healthy donors. Measured with immunoSEQ multiplex PCR; TCRdb has only the in-frame clones, and not every one. The sample records a few hundred thousand clones, roughly 89% being singletons. The sequencing sample was made of PBMCs. The receptors were sampled from a woman aged 18 to 35 in good health and CMV-seronegative.

This clone is a singleton in its sample. V and J are TRBV28 and TRBJ2-1, with a weak D call TRBD1 (5 bases). The CDR3 spans 13 residues. V was trimmed by 5 bases and J by 6 bases, leaving 11 bases between them. Germline CDR1 is MDHEN and CDR2 is SYDVKM. CDR3: CASSQPDSNEQFF. The CDR3 DNA reads TGTGCCAGCAGTCAACCAGACAGCAATGAGCAGTTCTTC.

The chain couples TRBV4-2 to TRBJ1-3; 8 nucleotides match TRBD1. With 0 bases clipped from V and 7 bases from J, the junction kept 2 bases outside the gene matches. Germline V gene sequence: CDR1 LGHNA, CDR2 YNFKEQ. There are 14 residues in the CDR3. In DNA form, the CDR3 reads TGTGCCAGCAGCCAAGATACAGGGGGGAACACCATATATTTT. It codes for CASSQDTGGNTIYF.

This clone was counted between two and nine times. In DNA, the CDR3 is TGCGCCAGCAGCCAGGGACTGCCGCGGCCCCAGCATTTT. It yields the protein CASSQGLPRPQHF. This chain connects TRBV4-1 to TRBJ1-5; possible D gene TRBD1, 5 bases. The CDR3 has 13 amino acids. V was cut by 3 bases and J by 9 bases, with 12 bases left in between. The germline V gene has CDR1 MGHRA and CDR2 YSYEKL.

V is TRBV28 and J is TRBJ1-2; D may be TRBD1 (6 bases). There are 14 residues in the CDR3. Trimming shortened V by 10 bases and J by 5 bases, and 20 bases separated the two germline ends. Germline CDR1 and CDR2: MDHEN and SYDVKM. For the CDR3, the DNA is TGTGCCACCCCCGGACCAGGGGCGCTGTATGGCTACACCTTC. It specifies CATPGPGALYGYTF.

The chain combines TRBV19 with TRBJ2-2, with D possibly being TRBD1 (6 bases). The V gene lost 3 bases and the J gene lost 4 bases, with 12 bases spanning the gap. This CDR3 has 15 amino acids. CDR1 and CDR2 (germline): LNHDA, SQIVND (reference sequence). CDR3 sequence reads: CASSMAGVATGELFF. The CDR3 bases are TGTGCCAGTAGTATGGCAGGGGTGGCCACCGGGGAGCTGTTTTTT. Full variable domain (outside the CDR3, taken from reference TRBV19 and TRBJ2-2): DGGITQSPKYLFRKEGQNVTLSCEQNLNHDAMYWYRQDPGQGLRLIYYSQIVNDFQKGDIAEGYSVSREKKESFPLTVTSAQKNPTAFYLCASSMAGVATGELFFGEGSRLTVL.

This chain joins TRBV5-4 and TRBJ2-7; possibly TRBD2 for D (6 bases). V was cut by 1 base and J by 4 bases, with 21 bases left in between. In germline, CDR1 is SGHNT, CDR2 YYREEE (reference sequence). The CDR3 runs 17 residues. The CDR3 nucleotides are TGTGCCAGCAGCTTGACCATTAGCGGCTCTTTTTCTTACGAGCAGTACTTC. Amino acids: CASSLTISGSFSYEQYF.

The V and J genes are TRBV28 and TRBJ2-1; the match to TRBD2 covers 12 bases. V shed 5 bases and J 7 bases; nucleotides not matched to a gene: 6. The CDR3 sequence is 15 residues long. CDR1 is MDHEN and CDR2 is SYDVKM in the germline V gene. The CDR3 region has the DNA TGTGCCAGCAGTATGACTAGCGGGAGTACAAATGAGCAGTTCTTC. It encodes CASSMTSGSTNEQFF.

V and J are TRBV6-4 and TRBJ1-2, with D unresolved. The CDR3 has 13 residues. Trimming shortened V by 6 bases and J by 0 bases, and 8 bases separated the two germline ends. Per the germline V gene, CDR1 is MRHNA and CDR2 is SNTAGT. The CDR3 DNA sequence: TGTGCCAGCAGCAGTAACCCTAACTATGGCTACACCTTC. Protein sequence: CASSSNPNYGYTF.

The rearrangement joins TRBV13 to TRBJ1-5; D ambiguous. V was clipped by 3 bases and J by 6 bases, with 18 bases between them. The germline CDR1 and CDR2 sequences are PRHDT and FYEKMQ (reference sequence). This CDR3 has 16 amino acids. CDR3 in DNA: TGTGCCAGCAGCTTCGGAGGGAGCGGTCGGAGTCAGCCCCAGCATTTT. Translated: CASSFGGSGRSQPQHF.